A single sample is the source of the 27 T cell receptor beta chains below, sequenced in a study of blood T cell repertoires in COVID-19. Libraries were prepared by immunoSEQ multiplex PCR; TCRdb keeps only in-frame clonotypes and omits some of them. The table lists 130,000 or so clones, about four fifths of them singletons, with 9% to 14% in the top ten. Material for sequencing was peripheral blood. The receptors here all came from a human donor in a cohort sampled during active COVID-19.

This clone showed up just a few times. The chain couples TRBV5-1 to TRBJ1-3; TRBD1 is a possible D gene (6 bases). Germline-derived CDR1 and CDR2 are SGHRS and YFSETQ. The CDR3 sequence is 13 residues long. Trimming stripped 4 bases from V and 3 bases from J, with 8 bases between. The CDR3 nucleotides read TGCGCCAGCAGCGCAGGGGATGGAAACACCATATATTTT. Protein product: CASSAGDGNTIYF. Drawing the rest from reference TRBV5-1 and TRBJ1-3, the complete variable domain is KAGVTQTPRYLIKTRGQQVTLSCSPISGHRSVSWYQQTPGQGLQFLFEYFSETQRNKGNFPGRFSGRQFSNSRSEMNVSTLELGDSALYLCASSAGDGNTIYFGEGSWLTVV.

This rearrangement joins TRBV19 to TRBJ2-2, with 8 bases that match TRBD1. The CDR3 covers 15 residues. Per germline, CDR1 LNHDA and CDR2 SQIVND (reference sequence). Unmatched junction bases numbered 5, after V lost 8 bases and J lost 0 bases. The CDR3 here is CASETGAPNTGELFF. The DNA of the CDR3 is TGTGCCAGTGAGACAGGGGCCCCGAACACCGGGGAGCTGTTTTTT.

The chain uses TRBV6-5 and TRBJ1-4, with unresolved D. The CDR3 is 15 amino acids. Trimming took 2 bases from V and 6 from J, leaving 13 bases between them. The germline V gene has CDR1 MNHEY and CDR2 SVGAGI. The CDR3 reads CASSYGGRSDEKLFF. Written as DNA, the CDR3 is TGTGCCAGCAGTTACGGCGGCAGAAGCGATGAAAAACTGTTTTTT.

In its sample, this clone was seen once. The chain joins TRBV2 to TRBJ2-2; 7 positions match TRBD1. Germline V gene lookup returns CDR1 SNHLY and CDR2 FYNNEI. The CDR3 covers 15 residues. V shed 6 bases, J shed 2 bases, and the junction held 6 bases outside the gene matches. The CDR3 sequence: CASRGTVSNTGELFF. The CDR3 nucleotides are TGTGCCAGCAGGGGGACAGTGAGTAACACCGGGGAGCTGTTTTTT.

The chain couples TRBV6-5 to TRBJ1-1; D unresolved. V lost 0 bases and J 7 bases, leaving 12 bases between the germline ends. This CDR3 has 14 residues. Germline CDR1 MNHEY, CDR2 SVGAGI. CDR3 DNA sequence: TGTGCCAGCAGTTACTCGTATGGGCAGTTTGAAGCTTTCTTT. Residues: CASSYSYGQFEAFF.

This clone was counted a single time. The rearrangement joins TRBV19 to TRBJ1-4; D remains unclear. Germline CDR1 and CDR2: LNHDA and SQIVND (reference sequence). V was cut by 6 bases and J by 4 bases, with 12 bases left in between. The CDR3 has 14 residues. CDR3 region: CASRDRGGNEKLFF. CDR3 DNA sequence: TGTGCCAGTAGAGACCGTGGCGGTAATGAAAAACTGTTTTTT.

This clone came up once. The same CDR3 arises from other DNA sequences in this sample as well. V and J are TRBV5-1 and TRBJ2-5; 8 nucleotides line up with TRBD2. The CDR3 contains 14 residues. The trim removed 4 bases at V and 1 base at J, leaving 3 bases unmatched. Germline V gene data show CDR1 as SGHRS and CDR2 as YFSETQ. CDR3 in amino acids: CASSSGGFQETQYF. The CDR3, as DNA: TGCGCCAGCAGCAGCGGGGGCTTCCAAGAGACCCAGTACTTC.

This clone was detected a few times. The gene calls are TRBV3-1 (or the pseudogene TRBV3-2) and TRBJ1-2, with D unclear. This CDR3 has 13 amino acids. The V and J ends lost 3 bases and 3 bases respectively, with 8 bases between them. Germline V gives CDR1 LGHDT, CDR2 YNNKEL (reference sequence). The CDR3 DNA reads as TGTGCCAGCAGCCAGACCCGGGACTATGGCTACACCTTC. Its protein is CASSQTRDYGYTF.

The chain uses TRBV2 and TRBJ2-7; 10 bases align to TRBD2. Per germline, CDR1 SNHLY and CDR2 FYNNEI. The CDR3 contains 14 residues. J was trimmed by 5 bases and V by 6 bases; bases with no gene match: 7. This chain's CDR3 is CASRDQLAGNEQYF. As DNA, the CDR3 is TGTGCCAGCAGAGACCAACTAGCGGGAAACGAGCAGTACTTC.

The chain links TRBV6-5 to TRBJ1-6; D remains ambiguous. V dropped 7 bases and J dropped 7 bases, with 8 bases sitting between them. The CDR3 consists of 12 residues. Germline V gene lookup returns CDR1 MNHEY and CDR2 SVGAGI. CDR3 nucleotides: TGTGCCAGCAATGGGAGCAATTCACCCCTCCACTTT. Encoded protein: CASNGSNSPLHF.

J is TRBJ2-7 and V is TRBV5-1; D is possibly TRBD2 (5 bases). V was trimmed by 1 base and J by 4 bases, leaving 12 bases between them. The CDR3 runs to 14 residues. CDR1 and CDR2 from the germline V gene are SGHRS and YFSETQ. In DNA form, the CDR3 reads TGCGCCAGCAGCTTGCAAGAGAGGGCTTACGAGCAGTACTTC. This encodes CASSLQERAYEQYF.

J is TRBJ2-3 and V is TRBV5-1, with 12 nucleotides matching TRBD2. CDR3 length: 15 amino acids. The V segment lost 4 bases and the J segment 5 bases; nucleotides outside the gene matches: 5. From germline, CDR1 is SGHRS and CDR2 YFSETQ. This CDR3 is CASSRLAGDRDTQYF. For the CDR3, the DNA is TGCGCCAGCAGCAGACTAGCGGGGGATCGAGATACGCAGTATTTT. The full variable domain, in which reference TRBV5-1 and TRBJ2-3 provide the parts outside the CDR3, is KAGVTQTPRYLIKTRGQQVTLSCSPISGHRSVSWYQQTPGQGLQFLFEYFSETQRNKGNFPGRFSGRQFSNSRSEMNVSTLELGDSALYLCASSRLAGDRDTQYFGPGTRLTVL.

J is TRBJ2-4 and V is TRBV25-1; D not certain. Germline CDR1 and CDR2: MGHDK and SYGVNS. CDR3 size: 15 residues. V was pared by 3 bases and J by 2 bases, with 11 bases between. The CDR3 reads CASSDTSVSKNIQYF. The CDR3 DNA reads TGTGCCAGCAGTGATACAAGTGTTTCCAAAAACATTCAGTACTTC.

This chain links TRBV11-2 with TRBJ2-7; 9 bases agree with TRBD2. This CDR3 is built from 17 residues. Germline CDR1 reads SGHAT; CDR2 reads FQNNGV. J lost 0 bases, V lost 3 bases, and 9 bases had no gene match. The CDR3 sequence is CASSFGSGGLLSYEQYF. Here the CDR3 DNA reads TGTGCCAGCAGCTTCGGTAGCGGGGGATTACTCTCCTACGAGCAGTACTTC.

V usage is TRBV10-3 and J usage is TRBJ1-6, with D possibly being TRBD1 (5 bases). In germline, CDR1 is ENHRY, CDR2 SYGVKD. The germline V and J ends were trimmed by 0 bases and 4 bases, with 16 bases remaining between them. There are 18 residues in the CDR3. The CDR3 here is CAISESPNQGGYNSPLHF. The CDR3 DNA reads as TGTGCCATCAGTGAGTCCCCAAATCAGGGAGGTTATAATTCACCCCTCCACTTT.

In this sample, this clone turned up once. This chain joins TRBV9 and TRBJ1-1, with D perhaps matching TRBD1 (6 bases). Trimming stripped 3 bases from V and 1 base from J, with 16 bases between. Germline CDR1 is SGDLS and CDR2 is YYNGEE. This CDR3 comprises 16 residues. The CDR3 here is CASSGANRDSNTEAFF. CDR3 in DNA: TGTGCCAGCAGCGGCGCTAACAGGGATTCGAACACTGAAGCTTTCTTT. Filled out from reference TRBV9 and TRBJ1-1, the complete variable domain reads DSGVTQTPKHLITATGQRVTLRCSPRSGDLSVYWYQQSLDQGLQFLIQYYNGEERAKGNILERFSAQQFPDLHSELNLSSLELGDSALYFCASSGANRDSNTEAFFGQGTRLTVV.

This clone was seen only a few times. The CDR3 protein is CASSLDLAGLQETQYF. Here the CDR3 DNA reads TGTGCCAGCAGCTTAGATCTAGCGGGCCTCCAAGAGACCCAGTACTTC. The J gene is TRBJ2-5, the V gene TRBV7-9; the match to TRBD2 covers 8 bases. Per the germline V gene, CDR1 is SEHNR and CDR2 is FQNEAQ (reference sequence). CDR3 length equals 16 residues. After removal of 1 base from V and 1 base from J, the junction contained 5 bases not matched to a gene.

The CDR3, as DNA: TGTGCCAGCAGCTTAGACAGGGTAGTTGATGGCTACACCTTC. This codes for CASSLDRVVDGYTF. The rearrangement links TRBV11-3 to TRBJ1-2; maybe TRBD1 (5 bases). CDR3 size: 14 residues. With 0 bases removed from V and 6 bases from J, the gap between germline ends came to 11 bases. CDR1 is SGHNT, CDR2 YENEEA, per germline.

The chain uses TRBV7-8 and TRBJ2-5; TRBD1 agrees at 7 bases. This CDR3 has 17 amino acids. The J segment lost 3 bases and the V segment lost 4 bases, leaving 14 bases of the junction unmatched. Germline V CDR1 and CDR2: SGHVS, FQNEAQ. CDR3 DNA: TGTGCCAGCAGCTCGCTCCCGGGACAGCAAGTGGAAGAGACCCAGTACTTC. Its protein is CASSSLPGQQVEETQYF.

CDR3 nucleotide sequence: TGTGCCAGCAGCCCCCGGCAGGAGGACAGAAACTCCTACGAGCAGTACTTC. The encoded protein is CASSPRQEDRNSYEQYF. V and J are TRBV21-1 and TRBJ2-7; TRBD1, the table's D call, lacks a check against the DNA. TRBV21-1 is a recognized pseudogene. CDR3 length: 17 amino acids.

The chain employs TRBV10-3 and TRBJ1-5; 7 positions agree with TRBD1. The CDR3 runs 15 residues. The germline gives CDR1 ENHRY, CDR2 SYGVKD. V lost 3 bases to trimming and J lost 7 bases; unmatched junction nucleotides: 9. CDR3 coding DNA: TGTGCCATCAGTGACCGACAGGGCCATAAGCAGCCCCAGCATTTT. This codes for CAISDRQGHKQPQHF.

The rearrangement uses TRBV2 and TRBJ1-4; D might be TRBD1 (5 bases). The germline V gene encodes CDR1 SNHLY and CDR2 FYNNEI. V was pared by 6 bases and J by 0 bases, with 14 bases between. CDR3 length: 16 amino acids. The CDR3 spells CASRARRQTTNEKLFF. CDR3 nucleotides: TGTGCCAGCAGGGCCCGCCGACAGACAACTAATGAAAAACTGTTTTTT.

The chain recombines TRBV6-5 with TRBJ2-3; D may be TRBD1 (5 bases). V lost 7 bases to trimming and J lost 2 bases, with 13 bases between them. The germline V gene encodes CDR1 MNHEY and CDR2 SVGAGI. The CDR3 spans 14 residues. CDR3 in amino acids: CASTRRVPTDTQYF. The CDR3 nucleotides read TGTGCCAGCACCCGCAGGGTCCCCACAGATACGCAGTATTTT.

The chain employs TRBV6-6 and TRBJ2-3; D call uncertain. Trimming left V 3 bases short and J 0 bases short, with 7 bases between. CDR1 MNHNY and CDR2 SVGAGI come from the germline V gene (reference sequence). CDR3 length equals 14 residues. The CDR3 loop reads CASSYQASTDTQYF. The CDR3 bases are TGTGCCAGCAGTTATCAGGCTAGCACAGATACGCAGTATTTT.

This clone was seen a single time. The gene calls are TRBV6-6 and TRBJ1-2; tentatively, D is TRBD1 (5 bases). Germline CDR1 reads MNHNY; CDR2 reads SVGAGI (reference sequence). V shed 5 bases and J shed 1 base, with 11 bases lying between them. CDR3 size: 14 residues. This chain's CDR3 is CASSKDKGNYGYTF. The CDR3 nucleotides read TGTGCCAGCAGTAAGGACAAGGGTAACTATGGCTACACCTTC.

This clone came up once. The J gene is TRBJ1-1, the V gene TRBV15; D gene ambiguous. The CDR3 is made up of 12 amino acids. V was pared by 1 base and J by 10 bases, with 10 bases between. Looked up from germline, CDR1 is LNHNV and CDR2 is YYDKDF (reference sequence). CDR3 amino acids: CATSRAGRGAFF. The DNA for the CDR3 is TGTGCCACCAGCAGAGCCGGTCGCGGAGCTTTCTTT.

The CDR3 sequence: CASSTGTSMNTEAFF. DNA of the CDR3: TGTGCCAGCAGCACCGGGACAAGTATGAACACTGAAGCTTTCTTT. The V and J genes are TRBV7-6 and TRBJ1-1, with D maybe TRBD1 (6 bases). CDR1 and CDR2 (germline): SGHVS, FNYEAQ. V lost 5 bases and J lost 0, with 13 bases in between. This CDR3 comprises 15 residues. Supplemented by reference TRBV7-6 and TRBJ1-1, the full variable domain reads GAGVSQSPRYKVTKRGQDVALRCDPISGHVSLYWYRQALGQGPEFLTYFNYEAQQDKSGLPNDRFSAERPEGSISTLTIQRTEQRDSAMYRCASSTGTSMNTEAFFGQGTRLTVV.